This T cell receptor (beta chain) was identified during a study of CXCR3-negative and CXCR3-positive naive CD8 T cells. This CDR3 is built from 15 residues. General study points: TRB CDR3 hydrophobicity was greater in CXCR3-positive naive cells than in CXCR3-negative naive cells. Naive subsets had comparable surface CD5, so TRB CDR3 properties gauged TCR strength. Most assays used freshly isolated PBMCs, as cryopreservation partially reduced CXCR3.

As regards this clonotype: Its antigen is not known.

The authors made the TRB cDNA libraries by 5' RACE using UMI labels. TCRdb reprocessed the 5' RACE reads; each CDR3 protein has one entry and no DNA is given. This sample's table reports approximately 130,000 distinct CDR3 sequences. At approximately 300,000 cells each, triplicate sorts were carried out for each CD8+ T cell subset. A CD45RO-CCR7+CD27+CD95- profile was what naive CD8+ T cells displayed. This sequence joins TRBV12-3 or TRBV12-4 and TRBJ1-2; TCRdb's D gene call, TRBD1, goes unchecked for lack of DNA. Sequencing input: naive CXCR3+ CD8+ T cells from blood. Subset of the sample: CD45RO-CCR7+CD27+CD95- naive CD8+ T cells expressing CXCR3 (TNR3+). The clonotype was recovered from a human donor in good health. Some clones in this sample may be carry-over from other donors' samples. CDR3 in amino acids: CASSLAVTGLGGYTF.